The subject of this entry is one T cell receptor beta chain. In the original workflow: Amplifying reference gene primers gave estimates of nucleated cell counts. Sequenced by immunoSEQ multiplex PCR; TCRdb stores in-frame clones only, minus some. Clonal size and the V and J genes are those of that table, whereas D and trimming came from the DNA. The sample has fewer than 500,000 clones, around 89% seen once. This entry is derived from a study of blood T cell repertoires in COVID-19. Study details: Samples taken during acute and convalescent COVID-19 were collected in the United States, Italy and Spain. The cDNA or gDNA used as material had been derived from T cells, B-cell-depleted T cells, or PBMCs.

The source of this sequence is a woman in her twenties or thirties with acute or convalescent COVID-19. Source material: peripheral blood.

The chain's CDR3 is CASSPRGQGAFNEKLFF. For the CDR3, the DNA is TGTGCCAGCAGCCCTAGGGGCCAGGGGGCGTTCAATGAAAAACTGTTTTTT. The gene calls are TRBV11-2 and TRBJ1-4, with 8 bases aligning to TRBD1. Germline CDR1 is SGHAT and CDR2 is FQNNGV. The CDR3 spans 17 residues. V trimming: 5 bases; J trimming: 5 bases; junction bases outside the gene matches: 13.